A single sample is the source of the 21 T cell receptor beta chains below, sequenced in a study of T cells in Graves' hyperthyroidism and ophthalmopathy. Amplification targeted TCR beta CDR3 regions from RNA transcripts. Carried out on the TCR CDR3, a first-round RT-PCR used the HTBI primer set. TCRdb re-analysed the multiplex PCR reads in MiXCR, keeping a single row per CDR3 protein. This sample has fewer than 500,000 distinct CDR3 sequences, with about 14% found just once. Sequencing was done on a sample of blood. Source of these receptors: a woman aged 25 to 39 with Graves' ophthalmopathy.

This clonotype was seen many times. The chain links TRBV18 to TRBJ2-3; D is possibly TRBD1 (5 bases). CDR3 length: 13 residues. V shed 4 bases and J shed 4 bases, with 9 bases lying between them. The V gene's germline CDR1 is KGHSH and CDR2 LQKENI. The CDR3 is CASSQGWADTQYF. The CDR3 coding sequence is TGTGCCAGCTCACAGGGGTGGGCAGATACGCAGTATTTT.

This clonotype has a count of ten or more. The gene calls are TRBV7-2 and TRBJ2-3; D ambiguous. There are 15 residues in the CDR3. Trimming took off 5 bases at V and 2 bases at J, with 14 bases between the two ends. The germline CDR1 and CDR2 sequences are SGHTA and FQGNSA. The CDR3 nucleotides are TGTGCCAGCAGCCCGCGGTGGCAGGTCACAGATACGCAGTATTTT. The encoded protein is CASSPRWQVTDTQYF.

This clonotype was counted at least ten times. This rearrangement joins TRBV20-1 to TRBJ2-1; TRBD1 is a possible D gene (5 bases). The CDR3 has 12 residues. Trimming stripped 3 bases from V and 10 bases from J, with 13 bases between. The V gene's germline CDR1 is DFQATT and CDR2 SNEGSKA (reference sequence). CDR3 residues: CSASSRAFEQFF. CDR3 bases: TGCAGTGCTAGCTCCAGGGCGTTCGAGCAGTTCTTC.

With regard to this clonotype: At one boundary the junction diverges from the germline segment, which might be a read error. The J gene is TRBJ1-6, the V gene TRBV5-5, with D possibly being TRBD1 (6 bases). The CDR3 covers 16 residues. The germline V gene encodes CDR1 SGHKS and CDR2 YYEKEE (reference sequence). This chain's CDR3 is CASSSTGSRSNSTLHF. The CDR3, as DNA: TGTGCCAGCAGCAGTACAGGGTCCCGGTCTAATTCAACCCTCCACTTT. Full variable domain (rest looked up from reference TRBV5-5 and TRBJ1-6): DAGVTQSPTHLIKTRGQQVTLRCSPISGHKSVSWYQQVLGQGPQFIFQYYEKEERGRGNFPDRFSARQFPNYSSELNVNALLLGDSALYLCASSSTGSRSNSTLHFGNGTRLTVT.

This clonotype appeared many times. The chain links TRBV28 to TRBJ1-5; possible D gene TRBD1, 5 bases. This CDR3 has 13 amino acids. V was shortened by 4 bases and J by 3 bases, with 7 bases between the two germline ends. Germline V gene sequence: CDR1 MDHEN, CDR2 SYDVKM. The DNA of the CDR3 is TGTGCCAGCAGTTCAGGGTACAATCAGCCCCAGCATTTT. Its protein product is CASSSGYNQPQHF.

Only a few counts were recorded for this clonotype. The chain combines TRBV5-1 with TRBJ2-7, with D perhaps matching TRBD1 or TRBD2 (5 bases each). Germline V lookup: CDR1 SGHRS, CDR2 YFSETQ. This CDR3 region has 12 residues. Trimming shortened V by 3 bases and J by 4 bases, and 8 bases separated the two germline ends. The CDR3 loop is CASSYEGYEQYF. DNA of the CDR3: TGCGCCAGCAGCTACGAGGGGTACGAGCAGTACTTC.

The chain joins TRBV5-8 to TRBJ2-7; unclear D gene. This CDR3 has 14 residues. V was pared by 3 bases and J by 2 bases, with 12 bases between. Germline-derived CDR1 and CDR2 are SGHTS and YDEGEE. CDR3: CASSSIGRPYEQYF. CDR3 bases: TGTGCCAGCAGCTCGATCGGGCGACCCTACGAGCAGTACTTC.

This clonotype was seen a handful of times. The J gene is TRBJ2-6, the V gene TRBV29-1; D might be TRBD2 (6 bases). CDR1 and CDR2 from the germline V gene are SQVTM and ANQGSEA. The CDR3 spans 14 residues. Trimming cost V 6 bases and J 1 base, with 10 bases left between them. DNA for the CDR3: TGCAGCGTCGTGGCGGGGTCTGGGGCCAACGTCCTGACTTTC. Its protein is CSVVAGSGANVLTF.

This clonotype was counted at least ten times. The rearrangement uses TRBV7-3 and TRBJ2-1; D perhaps matches TRBD2 (5 bases). The germline V gene encodes CDR1 SGHTA and CDR2 FQGTGA. The CDR3 contains 16 residues. V was trimmed by 1 base and J by 4 bases, leaving 14 bases between them. The DNA of the CDR3 is TGTGCCAGCAGCTTAAAAGGACGGGGATTTTACAATGAGCAGTTCTTC. Translation gives CASSLKGRGFYNEQFF.

This clonotype was found many times. The rearrangement links TRBV20-1 to TRBJ1-1; no definite D call. V lost 2 bases and J 4 bases, leaving 14 bases between the germline ends. The CDR3 loop spans 14 amino acids. The germline gives CDR1 DFQATT, CDR2 SNEGSKA (reference sequence). The CDR3 sequence is CSARRSVVFTEAFF. In nucleotides, the CDR3 is TGCAGTGCTAGAAGGTCTGTAGTTTTCACTGAAGCTTTCTTT.

This clonotype has a count of ten or more. The J gene is TRBJ2-2, the V gene TRBV2, with a weak D call TRBD1 (6 bases). Trimming removed 11 bases at V and 4 bases at J, with 17 bases between. The CDR3 length is 14 residues. The germline gives CDR1 SNHLY, CDR2 FYNNEI. In DNA, the CDR3 is TGTGCCGGGTACAGGGACCAAGTCACCGGGGAGCTGTTTTTT. Translating it yields CAGYRDQVTGELFF.

The CDR3 spells CASSKGAGYGYTF. In DNA, the CDR3 is TGTGCCAGCAGTAAGGGGGCTGGCTATGGCTACACCTTC. The gene calls are TRBV5-4 and TRBJ1-2, with 7 positions matching TRBD1. Germline CDR1 and CDR2: SGHNT and YYREEE (reference sequence). This CDR3 is 13 amino acids long. V shed 5 bases, J shed 4 bases, and the junction held 5 bases outside the gene matches.

The gene calls are TRBV2 and TRBJ1-5; D is possibly TRBD1 (5 bases). This CDR3 is built from 15 residues. V lost 8 bases and J 3 bases, leaving 17 bases between the germline ends. The germline CDR1 and CDR2 sequences are SNHLY and FYNNEI. The CDR3 nucleotides are TGTGCCAGCGTCGGGGAGCGGGGGTACAATCAGCCCCAGCATTTT. Protein sequence: CASVGERGYNQPQHF.

This clonotype was seen repeatedly, ten times or more. V and J are TRBV7-9 and TRBJ1-2, with TRBD1 matching over 8 bases. The germline V gene encodes CDR1 SEHNR and CDR2 FQNEAQ (reference sequence). The CDR3 runs 14 residues. With 6 bases clipped from V and 4 bases from J, the junction kept 7 bases outside the gene matches. CDR3 loop: CASSSGTGRYGYTF. The DNA of the CDR3 is TGTGCCAGCAGTTCCGGGACAGGCCGCTATGGCTACACCTTC.

This clonotype was detected a few times. The chain is built from TRBV19 and TRBJ2-1; D is perhaps TRBD1 (5 bases). CDR1 is LNHDA and CDR2 is SQIVND in the germline V gene (reference sequence). The CDR3 contains 15 residues. Trimming shortened V by 2 bases and J by 4 bases, and 12 bases separated the two germline ends. Written as DNA, the CDR3 is TGTGCCAGTAGTATAATCGACAGCCATTACAATGAGCAGTTCTTC. Protein: CASSIIDSHYNEQFF.

Remarks on this clonotype: Given a much more abundant clone one base away, this may be a read error. V is TRBV7-3 and J is TRBJ2-7; 7 nucleotides agree with TRBD1. Germline trimming cut 3 bases from V and 0 bases from J; bases unmatched to any gene: 5. The CDR3 runs 15 residues. Germline CDR1 is SGHTA and CDR2 is FQGTGA. The CDR3 loop reads CASSFQPGGSYEQYF. The CDR3 coding sequence is TGTGCCAGCAGCTTCCAGCCAGGGGGCTCCTACGAGCAGTACTTC.

Ten or more counts support this clonotype. This sequence joins TRBV5-1 and TRBJ2-1, with D possibly TRBD1 on 5 matching bases. The CDR3 covers 15 residues. V gave up 4 bases and J gave up 5 bases, with 16 bases separating them. Per the germline V gene, CDR1 is SGHRS and CDR2 is YFSETQ. Here the CDR3 DNA reads TGCGCCAGCAGCGTGGACAACCCTCGGGACAATGAGCAGTTCTTC. Its translation: CASSVDNPRDNEQFF.

Of note for this clonotype: This may be a read error, as it is one base from a much larger clone. The V gene is TRBV7-8, the J gene TRBJ1-1, with 12 bases identical to TRBD1. J gave up 6 bases and V 5 bases, and 4 bases lay outside the gene matches. The CDR3 length is 14 residues. Per the germline V gene, CDR1 is SGHVS and CDR2 is FQNEAQ. The CDR3 loop is CASSLGQGASEAFF. The CDR3 DNA follows: TGTGCCAGCAGCCTGGGACAGGGGGCCTCTGAAGCTTTCTTT.

In this sample, this clonotype turned up many times. CDR3 sequence (DNA): TGTGCCAGCAGCTTAGGAAGTACCCAACGGCACAATGAGCAGTTCTTC. Its translation is CASSLGSTQRHNEQFF. This chain joins TRBV7-2 and TRBJ2-1; no clear D gene. Germline V gene lookup returns CDR1 SGHTA and CDR2 FQGNSA. Trimming removed 1 base from V and 5 bases from J, with 15 bases in between. CDR3 length: 16 amino acids.

A word on this clonotype: Just one base apart from a much larger clone, this may be a read error. The rearrangement links TRBV3-1 to TRBJ2-7; perhaps D is TRBD1 or TRBD2 (5 bases each). TRBJ2-1 matches the DNA end more closely, so the J call is doubtful. The germline V gene encodes CDR1 LGHDT and CDR2 YNNKEL (reference sequence). This CDR3 has 14 residues. The CDR3 DNA sequence: TGTGCCAGCAGCGAACGCGCAGGGACCTACGAGCAGTTCTTC. Translating it yields CASSERAGTYEQFF.

The gene calls are TRBV5-1 and TRBJ2-5; either TRBD1 or TRBD2 may supply D (7 bases each). This CDR3 comprises 13 residues. Trimming shortened V by 5 bases and J by 4 bases, and 12 bases separated the two germline ends. The germline V gene has CDR1 SGHRS and CDR2 YFSETQ. This CDR3 is CASRGGTAETQYF. The CDR3 DNA reads TGCGCCAGCAGGGGAGGGACAGCAGAGACCCAGTACTTC.